A single sample gave rise to the 31 T cell receptor beta chains below, sequenced in a study of cytomegalovirus exposure and HLA in healthy donors. This PCR relied on a set of 60 Vbeta primers and 13 Jbeta primers. TCRdb's copy holds only in-frame clones and misses some; the assay was immunoSEQ multiplex PCR. The table lists tens of thousands of clones, roughly 73% of them singletons. Sequencing was performed on PBMCs. These receptors all come from a male donor in good health and CMV-seropositive.

This sequence joins TRBV5-1 and TRBJ1-2, with a tentative D call TRBD1 (6 bases). The CDR3 is made up of 13 amino acids. Trimming stripped 3 bases from V and 7 bases from J, with 13 bases between. Germline loops: CDR1 SGHRS, CDR2 YFSETQ. This CDR3 reads CASSSGQYGGYTF. DNA for the CDR3: TGCGCCAGCAGCTCCGGACAGTATGGTGGCTACACCTTC.

The chain uses TRBV5-4 and TRBJ2-7, with TRBD1 identical over 7 bases. CDR3 length equals 14 residues. The germline V gene has CDR1 SGHNT and CDR2 YYREEE (reference sequence). J gave up 2 bases and V 4 bases, and 6 bases lay outside the gene matches. CDR3 residues: CASSRQDRTYEQYF. The CDR3 DNA is TGTGCCAGCAGCCGCCAGGACAGGACCTACGAGCAGTACTTC. Together with reference TRBV5-4 and TRBJ2-7, the CDR3 gives the full variable domain: ETGVTQSPTHLIKTRGQQVTLRCSSQSGHNTVSWYQQALGQGPQFIFQYYREEENGRGNFPPRFSGLQFPNYSSELNVNALELDDSALYLCASSRQDRTYEQYFGPGTRLTVT.

The chain is built from TRBV25-1 and TRBJ2-2, with 8 bases matching TRBD1. CDR3 length equals 16 residues. Germline-derived CDR1 and CDR2 are MGHDK and SYGVNS. The ends lost 3 bases at V and 1 base at J; junction bases unmatched: 4. The CDR3 protein is CASSDPGQGNTGELFF. CDR3 nucleotide sequence: TGTGCCAGCAGTGATCCCGGACAGGGGAACACCGGGGAGCTGTTTTTT. Supplemented by reference TRBV25-1 and TRBJ2-2, the full variable domain reads EADIYQTPRYLVIGTGKKITLECSQTMGHDKMYWYQQDPGMELHLIHYSYGVNSTEKGDLSSESTVSRIRTEHFPLTLESARPSHTSQYLCASSDPGQGNTGELFFGEGSRLTVL.

This clone was observed a handful of times. The chain uses TRBV7-2 and TRBJ2-3; a weak D match, TRBD1 (5 bases). Germline CDR1 is SGHTA and CDR2 is FQGNSA. V was cut by 2 bases and J by 11 bases, with 11 bases left in between. CDR3 size: 12 residues. The CDR3 region has the DNA TGTGCCAGCAGCTTACTGGGGCAGGGGCAGTATTTT. It specifies CASSLLGQGQYF.

This chain uses TRBV6-5 with TRBJ1-1, with a possible D match to TRBD1 (5 bases). The germline gives CDR1 MNHEY, CDR2 SVGAGI. Trimming shortened V by 5 bases and J by 4 bases, and 17 bases separated the two germline ends. The CDR3 totals 15 residues. CDR3 sequence (DNA): TGTGCCAGCAGTCGTCCGGGGGTTGTGGGCACTGAAGCTTTCTTT. Protein sequence: CASSRPGVVGTEAFF.

The rearrangement joins TRBV7-8 to TRBJ2-1; 7 nucleotides match TRBD2. J was trimmed by 3 bases and V by 7 bases; bases with no gene match: 12. The CDR3 runs 16 residues. Per the germline V gene, CDR1 is SGHVS and CDR2 is FQNEAQ. The CDR3: CASILGLAGVYNEQFF. As DNA, the CDR3 is TGTGCCAGCATCCTGGGACTGGCGGGAGTCTACAATGAGCAGTTCTTC.

This clone appeared a few times. The genes are TRBV10-2 and TRBJ1-4; D is undetermined. V lost 1 base to trimming and J lost 6 bases, with 9 bases between them. Germline V lookup: CDR1 WSHSY, CDR2 SAAADI. This CDR3 spans 14 amino acids. CDR3 coding DNA: TGCGCCAGCAGTGAGTTTGAGGGCGATGAAAAACTGTTTTTT. This gives the protein CASSEFEGDEKLFF.

In its sample, this clone was seen a few times. V usage is TRBV28 and J usage is TRBJ2-7, with TRBD2 identical over 7 bases. The CDR3 is 14 residues long. From germline, CDR1 is MDHEN and CDR2 SYDVKM. Unmatched junction bases numbered 5, after V lost 2 bases and J lost 4 bases. CDR3 sequence (DNA): TGTGCCAGCAGTTTAGCGGGAGTCCGGTACGAGCAGTACTTC. Residues: CASSLAGVRYEQYF.

This clone occurred once. This chain uses TRBV4-1 with TRBJ1-6, with unresolved D. Germline loops: CDR1 MGHRA, CDR2 YSYEKL. CDR3 length: 18 amino acids. V was clipped by 1 base and J by 2 bases, with 15 bases between them. The CDR3 region is CASSQGFARGAYNSPLHF. In DNA form, the CDR3 reads TGCGCCAGCAGCCAAGGATTCGCTCGGGGTGCCTATAATTCACCCCTCCACTTT.

V is TRBV18 and J is TRBJ2-7, with 11 bases fitting TRBD2. Germline trimming cut 1 base from V and 0 bases from J; bases unmatched to any gene: 5. The germline CDR1 and CDR2 sequences are KGHSH and LQKENI. CDR3 size: 17 residues. CDR3 sequence reads: CASSPLIAGGISYEQYF. For the CDR3, the DNA is TGTGCCAGCTCACCACTGATAGCGGGAGGGATCTCCTACGAGCAGTACTTC.

The chain carries TRBV7-3 and TRBJ2-6; 7 positions agree with TRBD2. The junction had 4 bases not matched to a gene; V was cut back by 5 bases and J by 0 bases. CDR1 and CDR2 (germline): SGHTA, FQGTGA. The CDR3 runs 16 residues. The CDR3 region is CASSPGGNSGANVLTF. The CDR3 DNA sequence: TGTGCCAGCAGCCCCGGGGGGAACTCTGGGGCCAACGTCCTGACTTTC.

This clone was observed a handful of times. The chain employs TRBV4-3 and TRBJ1-1, with D perhaps matching TRBD1 (6 bases). CDR1 and CDR2 from the germline V gene are LGHNA and YSLEER. The CDR3 runs 14 residues. V was clipped by 4 bases and J by 1 base, with 10 bases between them. CDR3 sequence: CASSPTDRNTEAFF. CDR3 nucleotides: TGCGCCAGCAGCCCAACGGACAGGAACACTGAAGCTTTCTTT.

The chain carries TRBV2 and TRBJ2-3; TRBD2 agrees at 7 bases. The CDR3 runs to 17 residues. The V gene's germline CDR1 is SNHLY and CDR2 FYNNEI. With 7 bases clipped from V and 2 bases from J, the junction kept 15 bases outside the gene matches. The CDR3 region has the DNA TGTGCCAGCAAACGGCTAGCGGAGGGGTGGCCCACAGATACGCAGTATTTT. Translation: CASKRLAEGWPTDTQYF. The whole variable domain, remainder taken from reference TRBV2 and TRBJ2-3, is EPEVTQTPSHQVTQMGQEVILRCVPISNHLYFYWYRQILGQKVEFLVSFYNNEISEKSEIFDDQFSVERPDGSNFTLKIRSTKLEDSAMYFCASKRLAEGWPTDTQYFGPGTRLTVL.

The gene calls are TRBV7-2 and TRBJ2-5; 10 bases map to TRBD2. V was pared by 1 base and J by 5 bases, with 4 bases of the junction left unmatched. Germline loops: CDR1 SGHTA, CDR2 FQGNSA. The CDR3 has 15 amino acids. This chain's CDR3 is CASSLGAGGRETQYF. The DNA of the CDR3 is TGTGCCAGCAGCTTAGGAGCGGGAGGGCGTGAGACCCAGTACTTC.

V gene TRBV10-1 combines with J gene TRBJ2-7; 7 bases map to TRBD2. This CDR3 contains 14 residues. V was clipped by 7 bases and J by 0 bases; unmatched bases: 6. Germline V gene lookup returns CDR1 WNHNN and CDR2 SYGVQD (reference sequence). The CDR3 loop reads CASTTSANSYEQYF. The CDR3 DNA reads as TGCGCCAGCACCACTAGCGCCAACTCCTACGAGCAGTACTTC.

The genes are TRBV7-2 and TRBJ1-2, with TRBD1 matching over 8 bases. The CDR3 has 13 amino acids. Germline assignment: CDR1 SGHTA and CDR2 FQGNSA. V lost 5 bases and J lost 8; bases outside the gene matches: 7. Here the CDR3 DNA reads TGTGCCAGCAGCCCGGACAGGGTGCGAGGCTACACCTTC. The encoded protein is CASSPDRVRGYTF.

This chain uses TRBV29-1 with TRBJ2-1; 10 nucleotides match TRBD2. From germline, CDR1 is SQVTM and CDR2 ANQGSEA. This CDR3 is 19 amino acids long. V lost 6 bases to trimming and J lost 4 bases; unmatched junction nucleotides: 21. The CDR3 region is CSVPRGASGRGGGYNEQFF. The CDR3 coding sequence is TGCAGCGTACCCCGGGGGGCTAGCGGGAGAGGGGGGGGATACAATGAGCAGTTCTTC.

V and J are TRBV6-1 and TRBJ2-1, with TRBD1 identical over 10 bases. The CDR3 is 14 amino acids. Germline loops: CDR1 MNHNS, CDR2 SASEGT. V lost 6 bases to trimming and J lost 8 bases; unmatched junction nucleotides: 7. CDR3 sequence reads: CASSRGQGFYEQFF. The CDR3 DNA sequence: TGTGCCAGCAGCCGGGGACAGGGGTTTTATGAGCAGTTCTTC.

CDR3 amino acids: CASSTIGRSYRSYEQFF. The CDR3 nucleotides are TGTGCCAGCAGCACTATCGGGAGGTCATATCGTAGCTATGAGCAGTTCTTC. J is TRBJ2-1 and V is TRBV13, with TRBD2 matching over 7 bases. The CDR3 is made up of 17 amino acids. The J segment lost 8 bases and the V segment lost 5 bases, leaving 18 bases of the junction unmatched. Germline loops: CDR1 PRHDT, CDR2 FYEKMQ (reference sequence).

The chain combines TRBV18 with TRBJ2-5, with no clear D. Trimming stripped 5 bases from V and 3 bases from J, with 4 bases between. The CDR3 length is 11 residues. Germline loops: CDR1 KGHSH, CDR2 LQKENI. This chain's CDR3 is CASSSEETQYF. As DNA, the CDR3 is TGTGCCAGCTCATCTGAAGAGACCCAGTACTTC.

The rearrangement uses TRBV5-1 and TRBJ2-3, with D possibly matching TRBD2 (6 bases). V lost 4 bases to trimming and J lost 8 bases, with 17 bases between them. The CDR3 spans 14 residues. CDR1 and CDR2 (germline): SGHRS, YFSETQ. DNA of the CDR3: TGCGCCAGCAGCCCCTCGGTCGAGGGAGGTACGCAGTATTTT. As protein: CASSPSVEGGTQYF.

This clone was detected only a few times. Other DNA sequences within the sample encode an identical CDR3. This chain links TRBV4-1 with TRBJ2-3; 10 bases align to TRBD2. CDR3 size: 16 residues. V lost 1 base to trimming and J lost 4 bases; unmatched junction nucleotides: 5. Germline loops: CDR1 MGHRA, CDR2 YSYEKL. Written as DNA, the CDR3 is TGCGCCAGCAGCCAAGGTCTAGCGGGAGCTTCAGATACGCAGTATTTT. It encodes CASSQGLAGASDTQYF.

The chain employs TRBV30 and TRBJ2-4, with D unclear. CDR1 and CDR2 from the germline V gene are GTSNPN and SVGIG (reference sequence). Trimming cost V 1 base and J 4 bases, with 8 bases left between them. The CDR3 has 13 residues. CDR3 amino acids: CAWSGLEKNIQYF. DNA of the CDR3: TGTGCCTGGAGTGGGTTAGAAAAAAACATTCAGTACTTC.

The rearrangement uses TRBV5-1 and TRBJ2-2; D is uncertain. CDR1 is SGHRS and CDR2 is YFSETQ in the germline V gene. Trimming took off 0 bases at V and 1 base at J, with 10 bases between the two ends. CDR3 length equals 16 residues. In DNA, the CDR3 is TGCGCCAGCAGCTTGGCCGAGGCACGGAACACCGGGGAGCTGTTTTTT. Amino acids: CASSLAEARNTGELFF.

The V and J genes are TRBV4-2 and TRBJ2-7; 9 nucleotides line up with TRBD2. There are 16 residues in the CDR3. The germline CDR1 and CDR2 sequences are LGHNA and YNFKEQ. V shed 0 bases, J shed 4 bases, and the junction held 7 bases outside the gene matches. CDR3 bases: TGTGCCAGCAGCCAAGAGATGGGTAGCGGGAGTTACGAGCAGTACTTC. Translating it yields CASSQEMGSGSYEQYF.

The V and J genes are TRBV29-1 and TRBJ2-1; 9 bases are shared with TRBD2. CDR3 length: 13 residues. Losses at the gene ends were 6 bases for V and 7 bases for J; bases not matched to a gene: 7. Germline loops: CDR1 SQVTM, CDR2 ANQGSEA. The CDR3 DNA sequence: TGCAGCGTGCGGGGGGGAGGTGGGAATGAGCAGTTCTTC. Amino acids: CSVRGGGGNEQFF.

The genes are TRBV7-9 and TRBJ2-1; a possible D gene is TRBD2 (5 bases). The CDR3 consists of 11 residues. V lost 4 bases to trimming and J lost 10 bases, with 8 bases between them. Germline loops: CDR1 SEHNR, CDR2 FQNEAQ (reference sequence). The CDR3 loop reads CASSWAGEQFF. The CDR3 nucleotides are TGTGCCAGCAGCTGGGCGGGCGAGCAGTTCTTC.

The V and J genes are TRBV13 and TRBJ2-3, with D possibly being TRBD1 (6 bases). Germline CDR1 and CDR2: PRHDT and FYEKMQ (reference sequence). The CDR3 sequence is 14 residues long. The V end lost 5 bases, the J end lost 3 bases, and 12 bases lay between the germline ends. The CDR3 loop is CASSMDSKTDTQYF. DNA of the CDR3: TGTGCCAGCAGCATGGACAGCAAAACAGATACGCAGTATTTT. The whole variable domain, filled in from reference TRBV13 and TRBJ2-3, reads AAGVIQSPRHLIKEKRETATLKCYPIPRHDTVYWYQQGPGQDPQFLISFYEKMQSDKGSIPDRFSAQQFSDYHSELNMSSLELGDSALYFCASSMDSKTDTQYFGPGTRLTVL.

This rearrangement joins TRBV2 to TRBJ1-1; D uncertain. The CDR3 spans 13 residues. CDR1 is SNHLY and CDR2 is FYNNEI in the germline V gene. Trimming removed 6 bases from V and 1 base from J, with 9 bases in between. The CDR3 nucleotides are TGTGCCAGCAGCGTTAACAGGAACACTGAAGCTTTCTTT. It specifies CASSVNRNTEAFF.

This clone was counted a few times. The chain combines TRBV18 with TRBJ1-1; TRBD1 matches at 7 bases. Looked up from germline, CDR1 is KGHSH and CDR2 is LQKENI. V shed 3 bases and J 0 bases; nucleotides not matched to a gene: 4. CDR3 size: 15 residues. The CDR3 coding sequence is TGTGCCAGCTCACCCTGGACAGGTATGAACACTGAAGCTTTCTTT. Protein product: CASSPWTGMNTEAFF.

The V call is TRBV12-5, the J call TRBJ2-1; D perhaps matches TRBD2 (7 bases). Germline assignment: CDR1 LGHNT and CDR2 FRNRAP. Between the trimmed V and J ends, which lost 4 bases and 9 bases, there was a span of 13 bases. The CDR3 has 13 amino acids. The chain's CDR3 is CASGSGGGGEQFF. The DNA of the CDR3 is TGTGCTAGTGGTTCAGGAGGGGGGGGTGAGCAGTTCTTC.